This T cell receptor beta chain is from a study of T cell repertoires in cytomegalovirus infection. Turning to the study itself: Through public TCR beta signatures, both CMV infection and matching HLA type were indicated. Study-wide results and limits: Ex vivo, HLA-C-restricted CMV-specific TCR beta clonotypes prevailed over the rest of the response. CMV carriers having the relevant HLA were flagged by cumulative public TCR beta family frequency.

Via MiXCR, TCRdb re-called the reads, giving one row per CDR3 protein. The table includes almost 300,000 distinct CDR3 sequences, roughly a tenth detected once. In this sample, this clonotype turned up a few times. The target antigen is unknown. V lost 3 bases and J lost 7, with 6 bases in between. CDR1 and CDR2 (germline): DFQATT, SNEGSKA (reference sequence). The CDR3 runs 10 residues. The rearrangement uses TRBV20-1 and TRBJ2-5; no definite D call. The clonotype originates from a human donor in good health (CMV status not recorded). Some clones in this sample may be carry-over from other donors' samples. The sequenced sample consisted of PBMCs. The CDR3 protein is CSASRGTQYF. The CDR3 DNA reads TGCAGTGCTAGCCGTGGGACCCAGTACTTC.